Listed here are 2 T cell receptor beta chains from one sample, sequenced in a study of CD8+ T cells in alopecia areata. Treatment of the sample: oral pan-JAK inhibitor, 5-10 mg twice daily. cDNA prepared by RNA extraction and subsequent reverse transcription served as the template for sequencing. Repertoires were generated with immunoSEQ multiplex PCR, while TCRdb's copy carries only in-frame clones and drops some. The sample records over 100,000 clones, about 59% being singletons. Sequences were derived from CD8+ T cells sorted from blood, sampled at week 24, from a patient treated with tofacitinib. These receptors were collected from a human donor with alopecia areata.

The V call is TRBV13, the J call TRBJ2-5, with D perhaps TRBD1 or TRBD2 (5 bases each). The assigned J gene may be wrong: the sequence end matches TRBJ2-7 better. The CDR3 length is 14 residues. The germline V gene has CDR1 PRHDT and CDR2 FYEKMQ (reference sequence). The CDR3 loop is CASRGPGSSYEQYF. The DNA for the CDR3 is TGTGCCAGCAGGGGACCGGGGTCCTCCTACGAGCAGTACTTC.

This sequence joins TRBV13 and TRBJ2-7, with 8 bases lining up with TRBD1. This CDR3 contains 17 residues. Unmatched junction bases numbered 15, after V lost 5 bases and J lost 3 bases. Germline V gene data show CDR1 as PRHDT and CDR2 as FYEKMQ (reference sequence). CDR3 in DNA: TGTGCCAGCAGCCCCTATGCAGGGGGCGAGCCCTACTACGAGCAGTACTTC. Protein: CASSPYAGGEPYYEQYF. The whole variable domain, filled in from reference TRBV13 and TRBJ2-7, reads AAGVIQSPRHLIKEKRETATLKCYPIPRHDTVYWYQQGPGQDPQFLISFYEKMQSDKGSIPDRFSAQQFSDYHSELNMSSLELGDSALYFCASSPYAGGEPYYEQYFGPGTRLTVT.